This T cell receptor (beta chain) was captured by sequencing in a study of cytomegalovirus exposure and HLA in healthy donors. Study as a whole: Of the donors genotyped, some 400 in all, around 76% fell in the Caucasian-associated ancestry cluster. Study-level results: In a later analysis, compared with equally common non-associated chains, HLA-associated beta chains were more expanded. As a later analysis revealed, most CMV-associated TCR beta chains appeared HLA-restricted. Sequencing depth across donors, presence/absence analyses assumed, was roughly uniform.

Only a few counts were recorded for this clone. Its antigen remains unidentified. PCR employed 60 Vbeta and 13 Jbeta primers. The table came from immunoSEQ multiplex PCR; TCRdb's copy has only in-frame clones and leaves some out. In the table there are about 160,000 clones, around four fifths of which are singletons. The CDR3 extends over 13 amino acids. Germline V gene lookup returns CDR1 LNHDA and CDR2 SQIVND (reference sequence). V was clipped by 5 bases and J by 1 base, with 8 bases between them. The rearrangement links TRBV19 to TRBJ1-1; no firm D call. The clonotype comes from a woman aged 18-29 years in good health and CMV-seronegative. Sequencing was carried out using PBMCs. The CDR3 is CASSFLANTEAFF. The CDR3, as DNA: TGTGCCAGTAGTTTTCTAGCGAACACTGAAGCTTTCTTT.